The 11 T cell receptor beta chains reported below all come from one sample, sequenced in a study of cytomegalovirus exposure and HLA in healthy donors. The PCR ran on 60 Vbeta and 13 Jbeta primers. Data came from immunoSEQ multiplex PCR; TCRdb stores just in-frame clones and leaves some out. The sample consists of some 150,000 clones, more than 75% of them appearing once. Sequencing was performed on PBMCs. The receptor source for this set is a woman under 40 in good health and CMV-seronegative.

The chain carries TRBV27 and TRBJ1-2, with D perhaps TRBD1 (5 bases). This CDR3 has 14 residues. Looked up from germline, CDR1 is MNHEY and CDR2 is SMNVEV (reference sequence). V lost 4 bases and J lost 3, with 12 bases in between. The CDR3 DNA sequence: TGTGCCAGCAGTTCCGCCAGGGAGGACTATGGCTACACCTTC. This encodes CASSSAREDYGYTF.

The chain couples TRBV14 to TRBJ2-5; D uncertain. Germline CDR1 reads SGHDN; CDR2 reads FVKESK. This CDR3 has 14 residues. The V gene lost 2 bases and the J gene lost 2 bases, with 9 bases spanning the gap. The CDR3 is CASSQTTYQETQYF. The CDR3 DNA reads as TGTGCCAGCAGCCAAACGACTTATCAAGAGACCCAGTACTTC.

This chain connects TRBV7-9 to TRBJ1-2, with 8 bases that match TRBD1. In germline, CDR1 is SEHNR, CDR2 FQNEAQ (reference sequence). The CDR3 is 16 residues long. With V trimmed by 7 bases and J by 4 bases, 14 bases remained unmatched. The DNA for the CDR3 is TGTGCCAGCAACTTGGGGGCCGGGACAGGTCCCTATGGCTACACCTTC. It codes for CASNLGAGTGPYGYTF.

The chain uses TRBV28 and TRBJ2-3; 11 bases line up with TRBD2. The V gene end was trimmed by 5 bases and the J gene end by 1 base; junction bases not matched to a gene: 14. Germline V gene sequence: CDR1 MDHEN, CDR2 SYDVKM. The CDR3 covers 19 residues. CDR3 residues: CASSPRPPLAGGRTDTQYF. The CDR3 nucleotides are TGTGCCAGCAGTCCGAGGCCGCCTCTAGCGGGGGGTCGCACAGATACGCAGTATTTT. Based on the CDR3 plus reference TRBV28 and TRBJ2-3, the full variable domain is DVKVTQSSRYLVKRTGEKVFLECVQDMDHENMFWYRQDPGLGLRLIYFSYDVKMKEKGDIPEGYSVSREKKERFSLILESASTNQTSMYLCASSPRPPLAGGRTDTQYFGPGTRLTVL.

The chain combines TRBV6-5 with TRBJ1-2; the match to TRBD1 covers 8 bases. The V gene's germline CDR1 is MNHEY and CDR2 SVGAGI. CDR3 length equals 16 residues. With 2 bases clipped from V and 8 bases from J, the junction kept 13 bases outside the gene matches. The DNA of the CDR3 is TGTGCCAGCAGTTACGGCCCGGGGCAGGGGGCGTCGGGCTACACCTTC. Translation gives CASSYGPGQGASGYTF.

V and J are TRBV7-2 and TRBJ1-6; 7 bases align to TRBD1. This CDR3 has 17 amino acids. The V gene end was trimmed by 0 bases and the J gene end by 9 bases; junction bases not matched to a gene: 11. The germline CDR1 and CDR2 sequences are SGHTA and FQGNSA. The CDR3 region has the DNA TGTGCCAGCAGCTTAGCGCAACGACAGGGTCGTATTTCACCCCTCCACTTT. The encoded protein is CASSLAQRQGRISPLHF.

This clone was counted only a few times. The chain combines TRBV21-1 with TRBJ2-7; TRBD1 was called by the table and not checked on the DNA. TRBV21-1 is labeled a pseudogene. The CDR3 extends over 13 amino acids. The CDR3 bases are TGTGCCAGCGGACCCCTCTGGGGCCGAGAGCAGTACTTC. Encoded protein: CASGPLWGREQYF.

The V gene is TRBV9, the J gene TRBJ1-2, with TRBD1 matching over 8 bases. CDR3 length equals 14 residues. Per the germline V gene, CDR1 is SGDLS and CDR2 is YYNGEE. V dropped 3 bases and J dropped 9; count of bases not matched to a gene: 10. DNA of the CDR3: TGTGCCAGCAGCGAGACAGGGGACACCCTTCGCTACACCTTC. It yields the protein CASSETGDTLRYTF.

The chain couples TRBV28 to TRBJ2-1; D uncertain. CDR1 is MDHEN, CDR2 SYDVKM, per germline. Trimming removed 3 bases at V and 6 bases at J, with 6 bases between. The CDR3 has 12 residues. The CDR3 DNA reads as TGTGCCAGCAGTTTGAGGAGCAATGAGCAGTTCTTC. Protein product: CASSLRSNEQFF.

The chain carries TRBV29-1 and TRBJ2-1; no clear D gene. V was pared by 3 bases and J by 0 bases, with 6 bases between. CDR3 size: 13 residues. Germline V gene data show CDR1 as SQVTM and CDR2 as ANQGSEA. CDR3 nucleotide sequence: TGCAGCGTTGACGAGCGCTCCTACAATGAGCAGTTCTTC. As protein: CSVDERSYNEQFF.

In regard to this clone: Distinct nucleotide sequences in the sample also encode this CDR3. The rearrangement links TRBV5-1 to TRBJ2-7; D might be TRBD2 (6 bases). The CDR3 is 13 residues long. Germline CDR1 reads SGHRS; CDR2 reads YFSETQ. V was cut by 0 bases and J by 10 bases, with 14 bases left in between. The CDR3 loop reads CASSLAGVGEQYF. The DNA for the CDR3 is TGCGCCAGCAGCTTGGCGGGGGTAGGGGAACAGTACTTC.